This TCR beta chain was sequenced during a study of blood T cell repertoires in COVID-19. Study details: Samples of COVID-19 (acute and convalescent) were obtained from the United States, Italy and Spain. In each case, the material was cDNA or gDNA derived from T cells, B-cell-depleted T cells, or PBMCs.

As processed by the authors: Nucleated cell number was recorded as an estimate derived from reference gene primer amplification. The assay was immunoSEQ multiplex PCR, and TCRdb's table has in-frame clones only and misses some. V, J and clone size reflect that table, while D and trimming were determined from the DNA. Of approximately 99,000 clones listed, approximately 80% are singletons. The clonotype originates from a woman aged 70-85 years with acute or convalescent COVID-19. The sequenced material came from peripheral blood.

The CDR3 sequence is CASSLAGGPYEQYF. The CDR3 region has the DNA TGTGCCAGCAGCTTAGCGGGAGGGCCCTACGAGCAGTACTTC. The chain has TRBV11-2 and TRBJ2-7; 8 positions agree with TRBD2. V lost 1 base, J lost 2 bases, and 1 base stayed unmatched. Germline-derived CDR1 and CDR2 are SGHAT and FQNNGV. CDR3 size: 14 residues.